The 20 T cell receptor beta chains given below trace back to one sample, sequenced in a study of identical twins. From the 5' RACE reads, TCRdb called clonotypes with MiXCR, one entry per CDR3 protein. The table has 700,000 or so distinct CDR3 sequences, around 8.3% seen once. In addition, the sample was reused for a study of yellow fever vaccine responses in identical twins.

The sample taken for sequencing was PBMCs. The receptors come from a woman under 30 in good health.

The rearrangement links TRBV15 to TRBJ1-5; D is unclear. V was clipped by 6 bases and J by 4 bases, with 7 bases between them. From germline, CDR1 is LNHNV and CDR2 YYDKDF (reference sequence). The length of the CDR3 is 12 residues. As DNA, the CDR3 is TGTGCCACCAGGACGGCTAATCAGCCCCAGCATTTT. It specifies CATRTANQPQHF.

This clonotype has at least ten counts. The chain combines TRBV7-8 with TRBJ1-1; 7 bases are shared with TRBD1. V was pared by 5 bases and J by 4 bases, with 4 bases of the junction left unmatched. This CDR3 contains 13 residues. Germline lookup yields CDR1 SGHVS and CDR2 FQNEAQ. Here the CDR3 DNA reads TGTGCCAGCAGCCCGTACAGGGGCACTGAAGCTTTCTTT. This encodes CASSPYRGTEAFF.

This clonotype was seen just once. This may arise from a read error, as a much more abundant clone is one base away. This chain joins TRBV29-1 and TRBJ2-2; D might be TRBD1 (6 bases). Germline V gene lookup returns CDR1 SQVTM and CDR2 ANQGSEA. CDR3 length: 16 residues. Trimming shortened V by 6 bases and J by 4 bases, and 21 bases separated the two germline ends. CDR3 residues: CSVDGCGGYSTGELFF. CDR3 DNA: TGCAGCGTCGATGGATGTGGGGGCTATAGCACCGGGGAGCTGTTTTTT.

V is TRBV6-4 and J is TRBJ2-6; a weak D match, TRBD1 (5 bases). This CDR3 region has 16 residues. V was cut by 2 bases and J by 1 base, with 9 bases left in between. Per germline, CDR1 MRHNA and CDR2 SNTAGT. CDR3 sequence (DNA): TGTGCCAGCAGTGACCCAGGGCCTTCTGGGGCCAACGTCCTGACTTTC. Protein: CASSDPGPSGANVLTF.

This clonotype was detected only a few times. V is TRBV9 and J is TRBJ2-1; 7 bases match TRBD1. Germline CDR1 reads SGDLS; CDR2 reads YYNGEE. V was clipped by 4 bases and J by 0 bases; unmatched bases: 4. The CDR3 covers 15 residues. The CDR3 bases are TGTGCCAGCAGCTCGGGACAGCTCTCCTACAATGAGCAGTTCTTC. Its translation is CASSSGQLSYNEQFF.

The chain uses TRBV4-3 and TRBJ1-2, with D uncertain. The V end lost 1 base, the J end lost 3 bases, and 15 bases lay between the germline ends. Germline values: CDR1 LGHNA, CDR2 YSLEER. The CDR3 consists of 16 residues. The CDR3 DNA is TGCGCCAGCAGCCAAGCCCGGGCCACCCTGTACTATGGCTACACCTTC. Translation gives CASSQARATLYYGYTF.

The rearrangement joins TRBV28 to TRBJ2-7, with 10 bases identical to TRBD1. V shed 1 base, J shed 6 bases, and the junction held 9 bases outside the gene matches. Germline V gives CDR1 MDHEN, CDR2 SYDVKM. CDR3 length: 16 residues. The CDR3 coding sequence is TGTGCCAGCAGTTTATCCAGCGGGACAGGGGACACCGAGCAGTACTTC. Its protein product is CASSLSSGTGDTEQYF.

The gene calls are TRBV20-1 and TRBJ2-3; D gene unclear. CDR1 DFQATT and CDR2 SNEGSKA come from the germline V gene (reference sequence). Trimming took 1 base from V and 0 from J, leaving 5 bases between them. This CDR3 contains 13 residues. The CDR3: CSARVASTDTQYF. The CDR3 DNA follows: TGCAGTGCTAGAGTTGCGAGCACAGATACGCAGTATTTT.

This clonotype was counted a few times. The CDR3 DNA sequence: TGTGCCAGCAGCCATGGTGACAGGGGCTATCAGCCCCAGCATTTT. Its translation is CASSHGDRGYQPQHF. This chain connects TRBV3-1 to TRBJ1-5, with TRBD1 identical over 8 bases. J gave up 5 bases and V 3 bases, and 6 bases lay outside the gene matches. The CDR3 spans 15 residues. The V gene's germline CDR1 is LGHDT and CDR2 YNNKEL (reference sequence).

The rearrangement joins TRBV12-3 or TRBV12-4 to TRBJ2-7; TRBD1 aligns across 7 bases. The V segment lost 0 bases and the J segment 3 bases; nucleotides outside the gene matches: 17. CDR3 length: 19 amino acids. The CDR3 nucleotides read TGTGCCAGCAGTTTAGCGGTGCAGGGGGTTCAGCTCCGATACTACGAGCAGTACTTC. Its translation: CASSLAVQGVQLRYYEQYF.

The chain is built from TRBV5-5 and TRBJ2-5, with a possible D match to TRBD1 (7 bases). Between the trimmed V and J ends, which lost 4 bases and 7 bases, there was a span of 20 bases. This CDR3 is 15 amino acids long. Per germline, CDR1 SGHKS and CDR2 YYEKEE (reference sequence). The CDR3 reads CASSPPPQGGGTQYF. CDR3 in DNA: TGTGCCAGCAGCCCCCCCCCGCAGGGGGGAGGGACCCAGTACTTC. Together with reference TRBV5-5 and TRBJ2-5, the CDR3 gives the full variable domain: DAGVTQSPTHLIKTRGQQVTLRCSPISGHKSVSWYQQVLGQGPQFIFQYYEKEERGRGNFPDRFSARQFPNYSSELNVNALLLGDSALYLCASSPPPQGGGTQYFGPGTRLLVL.

This clonotype was recorded many times. V usage is TRBV20-1 and J usage is TRBJ1-5; possible D gene TRBD1, 6 bases. The CDR3 is 14 amino acids. V lost 3 bases and J 1 base, leaving 10 bases between the germline ends. Germline CDR1 and CDR2: DFQATT and SNEGSKA (reference sequence). The CDR3 DNA follows: TGCAGTGCTAGCCAGGGGCAAAGCAATCAGCCCCAGCATTTT. This gives the protein CSASQGQSNQPQHF.

The chain has TRBV7-9 and TRBJ2-1; the D gene is possibly TRBD2 (5 bases). The CDR3 covers 15 residues. Trimming took off 6 bases at V and 2 bases at J, with 14 bases between the two ends. Per germline, CDR1 SEHNR and CDR2 FQNEAQ (reference sequence). The CDR3 region has the DNA TGTGCCAGCAGTTCAAGCGGAGTCCCCTACAATGAGCAGTTCTTC. It yields the protein CASSSSGVPYNEQFF.

V usage is TRBV7-2 and J usage is TRBJ2-7; 10 nucleotides agree with TRBD1. Germline trimming cut 4 bases from V and 3 bases from J; bases unmatched to any gene: 6. This CDR3 region has 15 residues. CDR1 and CDR2 (germline): SGHTA, FQGNSA. The DNA for the CDR3 is TGTGCCAGCAGCTGGGGGACAGGGGCGATCTACGAGCAGTACTTC. Translated, it gives CASSWGTGAIYEQYF.

This clonotype appeared a few times. The chain links TRBV24-1 to TRBJ2-5, with 11 bases lining up with TRBD1. The CDR3 has 14 amino acids. V lost 4 bases to trimming and J lost 5 bases; unmatched junction nucleotides: 2. Germline V lookup: CDR1 KGHDR, CDR2 SFDVKD. The CDR3 DNA follows: TGTGCCACCAGTGAGTGGGACAGGGGGGAGACCCAGTACTTC. Protein sequence: CATSEWDRGETQYF.

This clonotype showed up many times. V usage is TRBV4-2 and J usage is TRBJ2-7; the D gene is possibly TRBD2 (6 bases). V was cut by 0 bases and J by 2 bases, with 11 bases left in between. The CDR3 consists of 15 residues. The germline V gene encodes CDR1 LGHNA and CDR2 YNFKEQ. Here the CDR3 reads CASSQDQEGPYEQYF. DNA of the CDR3: TGTGCCAGCAGCCAAGATCAGGAGGGGCCCTACGAGCAGTACTTC.

The table lists this clonotype with many counts. The V and J genes are TRBV12-3 or TRBV12-4 and TRBJ1-1; D ambiguous. The V gene lost 5 bases and the J gene lost 5 bases, with 15 bases spanning the gap. This CDR3 has 14 residues. The CDR3: CASSPREGRTEAFF. DNA of the CDR3: TGTGCCAGCAGTCCCCGAGAAGGGCGGACTGAAGCTTTCTTT.

In this sample, this clonotype turned up a few times. This rearrangement joins TRBV11-2 to TRBJ2-2; possibly TRBD1 for D (6 bases). Trimming stripped 1 base from V and 6 bases from J, with 18 bases between. Germline assignment: CDR1 SGHAT and CDR2 FQNNGV. This CDR3 contains 17 residues. As DNA, the CDR3 is TGTGCCAGCAGCTTAGGAACATTATTGGGACAACCCGGGGAGCTGTTTTTT. Translation: CASSLGTLLGQPGELFF.

This clonotype was seen many times. The rearrangement links TRBV6-5 to TRBJ2-7; D might be TRBD2 (6 bases). The CDR3 consists of 15 residues. Looked up from germline, CDR1 is MNHEY and CDR2 is SVGAGI. V was trimmed by 0 bases and J by 0 bases, leaving 9 bases between them. The CDR3 DNA sequence: TGTGCCAGCAGTTACTCACGGGGGAGCTCCTACGAGCAGTACTTC. Translated: CASSYSRGSSYEQYF.

There are a few counts of this clonotype. The chain employs TRBV5-5 and TRBJ1-1; 9 bases align to TRBD1. From germline, CDR1 is SGHKS and CDR2 YYEKEE (reference sequence). CDR3 length: 16 residues. The V segment lost 0 bases and the J segment 4 bases; nucleotides outside the gene matches: 7. CDR3 bases: TGTGCCAGCAGCTTGGTTTCAGGGACAGGGCCCACTGAAGCTTTCTTT. It yields the protein CASSLVSGTGPTEAFF.